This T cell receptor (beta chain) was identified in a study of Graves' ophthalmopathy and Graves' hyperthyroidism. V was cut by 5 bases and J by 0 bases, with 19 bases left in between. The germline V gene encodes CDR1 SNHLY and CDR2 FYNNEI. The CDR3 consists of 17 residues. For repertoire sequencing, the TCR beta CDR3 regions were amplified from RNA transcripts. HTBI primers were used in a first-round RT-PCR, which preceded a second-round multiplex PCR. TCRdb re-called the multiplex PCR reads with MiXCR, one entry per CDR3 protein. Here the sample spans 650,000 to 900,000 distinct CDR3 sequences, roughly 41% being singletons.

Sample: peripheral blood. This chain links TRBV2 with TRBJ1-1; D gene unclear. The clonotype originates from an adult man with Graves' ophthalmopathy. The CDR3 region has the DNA TGTGCCAGCAGTCCACGTGGTTTCGGTCGCATGAACACTGAAGCTTTCTTT. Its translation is CASSPRGFGRMNTEAFF.